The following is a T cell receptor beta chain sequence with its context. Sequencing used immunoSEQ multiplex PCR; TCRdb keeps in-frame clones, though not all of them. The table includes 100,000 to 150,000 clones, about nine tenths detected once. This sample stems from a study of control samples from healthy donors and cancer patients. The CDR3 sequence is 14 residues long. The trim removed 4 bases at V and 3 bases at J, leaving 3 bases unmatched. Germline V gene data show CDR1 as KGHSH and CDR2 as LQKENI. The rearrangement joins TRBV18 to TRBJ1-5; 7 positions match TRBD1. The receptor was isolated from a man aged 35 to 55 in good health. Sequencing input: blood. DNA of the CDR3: TGTGCCAGCTCACAGACAGGGTCCAATCAGCCCCAGCATTTT. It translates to CASSQTGSNQPQHF.